This T cell receptor beta chain was recorded in a study of breast tumors, draining lymph nodes, adjacent tissues. Findings and caveats of the study: The data were judged consistent with most tumor T cells coming from lymph node and expanding in tumor. The lymph node origin of tumor T cells was framed as consistent with a hypothesis, not demonstrated. Tumor TCR diversity was below lymph nodes but above nontumor tissue.

This clonotype was seen at least ten times. Its specificity is unknown. The lymph nodes were axillary draining lymph nodes from breast cancer patients. TCRdb independently ran MiXCR on the multiplex PCR reads; one entry per CDR3 protein. The repertoire consists of over 150,000 distinct CDR3 sequences, with approximately 33% occurring once and the leading ten covering 4% to 4.5%. Trimming shortened V by 8 bases and J by 2 bases, and 16 bases separated the two germline ends. In germline, CDR1 is SNHLY, CDR2 FYNNEI. The CDR3 sequence is 15 residues long. The sample consisted of axillary lymph node tissue. The genes are TRBV2 and TRBJ1-5; unclear D gene. This receptor was identified in a female donor with breast cancer. Some clones in this sample may be carry-over from other donors' samples. The CDR3 reads CASSASRGGNQPQHF. The DNA of the CDR3 is TGTGCCAGCTCCGCCTCCCGGGGTGGCAATCAGCCCCAGCATTTT. The entire variable domain, with the rest obtained from reference TRBV2 and TRBJ1-5, is as follows: EPEVTQTPSHQVTQMGQEVILRCVPISNHLYFYWYRQILGQKVEFLVSFYNNEISEKSEIFDDQFSVERPDGSNFTLKIRSTKLEDSAMYFCASSASRGGNQPQHFGDGTRLSIL.